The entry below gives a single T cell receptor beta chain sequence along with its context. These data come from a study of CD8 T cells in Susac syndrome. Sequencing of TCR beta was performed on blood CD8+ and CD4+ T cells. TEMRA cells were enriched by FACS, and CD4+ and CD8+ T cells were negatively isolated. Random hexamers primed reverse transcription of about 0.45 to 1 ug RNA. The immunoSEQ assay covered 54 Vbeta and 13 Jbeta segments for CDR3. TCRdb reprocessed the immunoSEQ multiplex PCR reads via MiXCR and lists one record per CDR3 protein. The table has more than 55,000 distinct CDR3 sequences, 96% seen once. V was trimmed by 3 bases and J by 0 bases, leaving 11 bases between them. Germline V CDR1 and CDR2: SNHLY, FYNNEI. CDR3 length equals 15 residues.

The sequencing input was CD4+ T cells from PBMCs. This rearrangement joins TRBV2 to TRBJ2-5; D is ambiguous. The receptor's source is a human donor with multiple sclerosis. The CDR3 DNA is TGTGCCAGCAGTGACAGTCCCCAGGACCAAGAGACCCAGTACTTC. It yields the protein CASSDSPQDQETQYF.